What follows are 2 T cell receptor beta chains derived from one specimen sequenced in a study of cytomegalovirus exposure and HLA in healthy donors. PCR involved 60 Vbeta and 13 Jbeta primers. Produced via immunoSEQ multiplex PCR; TCRdb's table is partial and in-frame only. The sample shows 150,000 to 200,000 clones, roughly 85% of them seen only once. Sequenced material: PBMCs. The receptors were sampled from a woman between 50 and 59 years old in good health and CMV-seronegative.

The DNA of the CDR3 is TGCGCCAGCAGCCCTACGACAGCATCAGGCATTCAGTACTTC. Its protein product is CASSPTTASGIQYF. The chain joins TRBV5-1 to TRBJ2-4; a possible D gene is TRBD1 (5 bases). The CDR3 is made up of 14 amino acids. The V gene's germline CDR1 is SGHRS and CDR2 YFSETQ. The V end lost 4 bases, the J end lost 9 bases, and 17 bases lay between the germline ends.

V gene TRBV7-6 combines with J gene TRBJ2-2, with 12 bases aligning to TRBD2. Germline V gene sequence: CDR1 SGHVS, CDR2 FNYEAQ. This CDR3 region has 16 residues. J lost 5 bases, V lost 4 bases, and 5 bases had no gene match. Here the CDR3 DNA reads TGTGCCAGCAGCTCACTAGCGGGAGGAGTTACCGGGGAGCTGTTTTTT. Protein: CASSSLAGGVTGELFF.